This TCR beta chain stems from a study of T cells after yellow fever vaccination. At the level of the study: Fractions containing few cells were prepared with SMART-Seq v4 Ultra Low Input.

This CDR3 comprises 14 residues. Germline V CDR1 and CDR2: SGHTA, FQGNSA. V lost 2 bases and J 11 bases, leaving 16 bases between the germline ends. TCRdb used MiXCR to reprocess the 5' RACE reads, holding one entry per CDR3 protein. The sample holds some 350,000 distinct CDR3 sequences; approximately 4% are singletons and the top ten take roughly 25%. V and J are TRBV7-2 and TRBJ1-5; D gene uncertain. The specimen comprised PBMCs, sampled 5 days after the yellow fever booster vaccination. This receptor was identified in a man between 18 and 29 years old who received the YFV17D yellow fever vaccine. The CDR3 sequence: CASSLKRTGEAQHF. For the CDR3, the DNA is TGTGCCAGCAGCTTAAAAAGGACGGGTGAGGCCCAGCATTTT.